The 25 T cell receptor beta chains given below trace back to one sample, sequenced in a study of T cell repertoires in cytomegalovirus infection. TCRdb called the reads again in MiXCR, with one record for every CDR3 protein. The sample consists of approximately 310,000 distinct CDR3 sequences, approximately 25% of them appearing once. These receptors' targets are unknown. Source: cultured PBMCs, taken from culture after CMV antigen stimulation. Receptors originate from a human donor in good health (CMV status not recorded). Some clones in this sample may be carry-over from other donors' samples.

This chain connects TRBV11-2 to TRBJ2-7; tentative D call: TRBD1 (6 bases). V gave up 5 bases and J gave up 2 bases, with 13 bases separating them. The CDR3 spans 14 residues. The germline V gene encodes CDR1 SGHAT and CDR2 FQNNGV. Here the CDR3 DNA reads TGTGCCAGCAGCGTTGGACAGCGAGCCTACGAGCAGTACGTC. Translation gives CASSVGQRAYEQYV.

This clonotype has ten or more counts. The CDR3 region is CASSSPERAGVIYEQYF. The CDR3, as DNA: TGTGCCAGCAGCTCGCCAGAGAGGGCAGGGGTTATCTACGAGCAGTACTTC. The chain employs TRBV7-3 and TRBJ2-7; the D gene is possibly TRBD1 (6 bases). CDR3 length: 17 amino acids. Germline-derived CDR1 and CDR2 are SGHTA and FQGTGA. Trimming left V 4 bases short and J 3 bases short, with 22 bases between.

The V gene is TRBV5-4, the J gene TRBJ2-3; D is unclear. Trimming stripped 0 bases from V and 1 base from J, with 12 bases between. CDR1 and CDR2 from the germline V gene are SGHNT and YYREEE (reference sequence). The CDR3 contains 16 residues. Here the CDR3 reads CASSLVWGRGTDTQYF. CDR3 nucleotides: TGTGCCAGCAGCTTGGTTTGGGGTAGGGGCACAGATACGCAGTATTTT.

There are a few counts of this clonotype. CDR3 loop: CASRLTGQGFTEAFF. Here the CDR3 DNA reads TGTGCCAGCAGACTAACGGGACAGGGATTCACTGAAGCTTTCTTT. The chain joins TRBV6-5 to TRBJ1-1; 9 nucleotides match TRBD1. Germline CDR1 reads MNHEY; CDR2 reads SVGAGI. V dropped 6 bases and J dropped 4; count of bases not matched to a gene: 9. The CDR3 runs to 15 residues.

This clonotype came up a few times. This chain uses TRBV12-5 with TRBJ2-2; a possible D gene is TRBD2 (5 bases). The CDR3 spans 12 residues. Germline lookup yields CDR1 LGHNT and CDR2 FRNRAP. Trimming pared 7 bases from V and 6 bases from J, leaving 9 bases between. In DNA form, the CDR3 reads TGTGCTAGTGCACTCGGGGCCGGGGAGCTGTTTTTT. Amino acid sequence: CASALGAGELFF.

This clonotype has only one observation. The chain couples TRBV5-5 to TRBJ1-2; 7 nucleotides match TRBD1. V shed 6 bases and J 6 bases; nucleotides not matched to a gene: 11. The length of the CDR3 is 14 residues. The germline V gene encodes CDR1 SGHKS and CDR2 YYEKEE (reference sequence). CDR3 region: CASTFGVGGNGYTF. The CDR3 DNA is TGTGCCAGCACCTTTGGCGTAGGGGGCAATGGCTACACCTTC.

A single count supports this clonotype. A read error may be the cause here, since a much bigger clone is one base away. V usage is TRBV28 and J usage is TRBJ2-5, with TRBD2 matching over 8 bases. CDR1 and CDR2 from the germline V gene are MDHEN and SYDVKM. The CDR3 covers 14 residues. CDR3 sequence reads: CASSFGGAEETLYF. The CDR3 bases are TGTGCCAGCAGTTTCGGGGGGGCCGAAGAGACCCTGTACTTC.

The V gene is TRBV27, the J gene TRBJ1-5; possible D gene TRBD1, 6 bases. The CDR3 loop spans 14 amino acids. CDR1 and CDR2 (germline): MNHEY, SMNVEV (reference sequence). V was trimmed by 6 bases and J by 6 bases, leaving 15 bases between them. The CDR3 sequence: CASRYRDPGQPQHF. The DNA of the CDR3 is TGTGCCAGCAGGTACAGGGATCCGGGTCAGCCCCAGCATTTT.

V gene TRBV19 combines with J gene TRBJ1-1, with D unclear. Trimming shortened V by 5 bases and J by 2 bases, and 9 bases separated the two germline ends. The length of the CDR3 is 13 residues. Germline CDR1 LNHDA, CDR2 SQIVND (reference sequence). The CDR3 coding sequence is TGTGCCAGTAGTGAGATGGGCAACACTGAAGCTTTCTTT. Encoded protein: CASSEMGNTEAFF.

The V gene is TRBV6-2 or TRBV6-3, the J gene TRBJ2-2; 7 bases are a match to TRBD1. V trimming: 6 bases; J trimming: 3 bases; junction bases outside the gene matches: 13. The CDR3 is 17 residues long. Germline V gene data show CDR1 as MNHEY and CDR2 as SVGEGT. The CDR3 region is CASSYDRQGVDTGELFF. CDR3 coding DNA: TGTGCCAGCAGCTACGATAGACAGGGTGTCGACACCGGGGAGCTGTTTTTT.

DNA for the CDR3: TGTGCCAGCAGCCCCTGGGGGAGGGACACTGAAGCTTTCTTT. Translation: CASSPWGRDTEAFF. V gene TRBV7-9 combines with J gene TRBJ1-1; the D gene is possibly TRBD1 (5 bases). There are 14 residues in the CDR3. The V end lost 5 bases, the J end lost 3 bases, and 13 bases lay between the germline ends. CDR1 and CDR2 from the germline V gene are SEHNR and FQNEAQ (reference sequence).

This clonotype was recorded a few times. The chain couples TRBV6-2 or TRBV6-3 to TRBJ2-2; 7 bases match TRBD2. Germline-derived CDR1 and CDR2 are MNHEY and SVGEGT. The CDR3 covers 16 residues. After removal of 6 bases from V and 2 bases from J, the junction contained 9 bases not matched to a gene. This CDR3 reads CASSPRLAVNTGELFF. CDR3 coding DNA: TGTGCCAGCAGCCCTAGACTAGCAGTTAACACCGGGGAGCTGTTTTTT.

The genes are TRBV12-3 or TRBV12-4 and TRBJ2-7; weak D call: TRBD2 (6 bases). This CDR3 is 12 amino acids long. Trimming took off 3 bases at V and 6 bases at J, with 9 bases between the two ends. CDR3 sequence: CASSFPGGEQYF. The CDR3 DNA follows: TGTGCCAGCAGTTTTCCCGGGGGCGAGCAGTACTTC.

This clonotype was seen many times. The V and J genes are TRBV7-2 and TRBJ1-1, with 7 nucleotides matching TRBD1. V shed 1 base and J 1 base; nucleotides not matched to a gene: 6. This CDR3 is built from 16 residues. Germline CDR1 is SGHTA and CDR2 is FQGNSA. The CDR3 reads CASSLGLSGGNTEAFF. In nucleotides, the CDR3 is TGTGCCAGCAGCTTAGGTCTGTCAGGGGGGAACACTGAAGCTTTCTTT.

The chain joins TRBV29-1 to TRBJ1-2; 10 bases align to TRBD1. The CDR3 is made up of 14 amino acids. Per the germline V gene, CDR1 is SQVTM and CDR2 is ANQGSEA. V shed 7 bases, J shed 7 bases, and the junction held 12 bases outside the gene matches. The CDR3 protein is CSADPGQGKTGYTF. The CDR3 region has the DNA TGCAGCGCCGACCCGGGACAGGGGAAGACTGGCTACACCTTC.

The V gene is TRBV19, the J gene TRBJ2-2; 10 bases fit TRBD2. Looked up from germline, CDR1 is LNHDA and CDR2 is SQIVND (reference sequence). The CDR3 consists of 16 residues. Losses at the gene ends were 4 bases for V and 7 bases for J; bases not matched to a gene: 9. The CDR3 nucleotides read TGTGCCAGTAGTAGTGCGAGCGGGAGGGCCGACGGGGAGCTGTTTTTT. This sequence encodes CASSSASGRADGELFF.

The V and J genes are TRBV7-9 and TRBJ1-1; no clear D. This CDR3 spans 14 amino acids. Trimming removed 1 base from V and 8 bases from J, with 14 bases in between. Germline V gives CDR1 SEHNR, CDR2 FQNEAQ (reference sequence). The CDR3 nucleotides are TGTGCCAGCAGCTTAGGAGGGAAACCTCGCGAAGCTTTCTTT. The encoded protein is CASSLGGKPREAFF.

This chain connects TRBV6-2 or TRBV6-3 to TRBJ2-1; the D is unclear. V was trimmed by 3 bases and J by 10 bases, leaving 7 bases between them. The germline V gene has CDR1 MNHEY and CDR2 SVGEGT. The CDR3 runs 11 residues. The CDR3 is CASSYFGEQFF. The CDR3 nucleotides read TGTGCCAGCAGTTATTTCGGAGAGCAGTTCTTC.

At least ten counts were recorded for this clonotype. The chain is built from TRBV7-9 and TRBJ2-7, with 7 positions matching TRBD1. This CDR3 has 15 amino acids. The V gene's germline CDR1 is SEHNR and CDR2 FQNEAQ (reference sequence). The V segment lost 7 bases and the J segment 3 bases; nucleotides outside the gene matches: 12. Here the CDR3 reads CASTEDGQEHYEQYV. The CDR3, as DNA: TGTGCCAGCACCGAAGACGGACAGGAGCACTACGAGCAGTACGTC.

This clonotype was seen more than once but under ten times. The chain joins TRBV11-2 to TRBJ2-2, with TRBD1 as a possible D gene (5 bases). The V gene's germline CDR1 is SGHAT and CDR2 FQNNGV. The V end was cut by 5 bases, the J end by 5 bases, with 12 bases between. CDR3 length: 14 residues. The CDR3 here is CASSVRQGTGELFF. CDR3 coding DNA: TGTGCCAGCAGCGTACGCCAGGGAACCGGGGAGCTGTTTTTT.

The V call is TRBV7-2, the J call TRBJ2-2; D is ambiguous. The CDR3 extends over 13 amino acids. Trimming took 5 bases from V and 10 from J, leaving 14 bases between them. Per germline, CDR1 SGHTA and CDR2 FQGNSA. Written as DNA, the CDR3 is TGTGCCAGCAGCGTCGGCCCCCACGAGGAGCTGTTTTTT. Its protein is CASSVGPHEELFF.

The rearrangement links TRBV5-6 to TRBJ1-1, with 11 bases identical to TRBD1. Germline CDR1 reads SGHDT; CDR2 reads YYEEEE. The CDR3 runs 16 residues. Unmatched junction bases numbered 9, after V lost 4 bases and J lost 4 bases. The DNA for the CDR3 is TGTGCCAGCAGCCATTGGACAGGGGGCCATATCACTGAAGCTTTCTTT. Encoded protein: CASSHWTGGHITEAFF.

This clonotype was seen repeatedly, ten times or more. This chain uses TRBV7-2 with TRBJ1-2; D uncertain. Germline loops: CDR1 SGHTA, CDR2 FQGNSA. The germline V and J ends were trimmed by 5 bases and 4 bases, with 14 bases remaining between them. The CDR3 runs 14 residues. CDR3 amino acids: CASSTSYRGYGYTF. For the CDR3, the DNA is TGTGCCAGCAGCACCAGTTACAGAGGCTATGGCTACACCTTC.

The chain combines TRBV7-2 with TRBJ1-6, with D possibly matching TRBD1 (6 bases). Germline-derived CDR1 and CDR2 are SGHTA and FQGNSA. The CDR3 extends over 15 amino acids. V was pared by 3 bases and J by 5 bases, with 11 bases between. This chain's CDR3 is CASSLTGGDNSPLHF. The DNA of the CDR3 is TGTGCCAGCAGCTTGACAGGAGGTGATAATTCACCCCTCCACTTT.

V and J are TRBV29-1 and TRBJ2-1; D could derive from TRBD1 or TRBD2 (6 bases each). CDR3 length: 12 residues. Germline assignment: CDR1 SQVTM and CDR2 ANQGSEA. In nucleotides, the CDR3 is TGCGGGGGGCTAGCAGATTACAATGAGCAGTTCTTC. This sequence encodes CGGLADYNEQFF.